This TCR beta chain was profiled in a study of blood T cell repertoires in COVID-19. This CDR3 region has 14 residues. The junction had 4 bases not matched to a gene; V was cut back by 6 bases and J by 3 bases. CDR1 and CDR2 (germline): ENHRY, SYGVKD. Here immunoSEQ multiplex PCR was the method, and the copy in TCRdb shows in-frame clones only, minus some. The data show around 150,000 clones, with just under 85% seen just once and approximately 22% held by the top ten. The sequencing sample was made of peripheral blood. The sequence came from a woman over 75 with acute or convalescent COVID-19. The chain has TRBV10-3 and TRBJ2-2; 7 positions agree with TRBD1. The CDR3 sequence is CAIRRGRDTGELFF. The CDR3 DNA is TGTGCCATCAGGAGGGGGCGGGACACCGGGGAGCTGTTTTTT.